Ten or more counts support the clone carrying this T cell receptor beta chain. Trimming stripped 8 bases from V and 9 bases from J, with 17 bases between. The CDR3 is 12 residues long. Germline values: CDR1 MNHEY, CDR2 SMNVEV (reference sequence). The sample originates from a study of molecular identifiers for immune sequencing clone quantification. TCRdb passed the PCR reads through MiXCR, listing each CDR3 protein once. Here the sample spans roughly 24,000 distinct CDR3 sequences, 15% to 20% being singletons. The sequence derives from a human donor in good health. Some libraries in this study had Jurkat cell RNA spiked in. This chain uses TRBV27 with TRBJ2-7; D is perhaps TRBD1 (6 bases). Sequencing was carried out using naive CD8+ T cells from blood, with Jurkat cell RNA spiked in. The subset was: FACS-sorted CD8+CD4-CCR7+CD45RA+ naive T cells. CDR3 nucleotide sequence: TGTGCCAGCTCCATTCACGAGGGGGTGCAGTACTTC. Encoded protein: CASSIHEGVQYF.